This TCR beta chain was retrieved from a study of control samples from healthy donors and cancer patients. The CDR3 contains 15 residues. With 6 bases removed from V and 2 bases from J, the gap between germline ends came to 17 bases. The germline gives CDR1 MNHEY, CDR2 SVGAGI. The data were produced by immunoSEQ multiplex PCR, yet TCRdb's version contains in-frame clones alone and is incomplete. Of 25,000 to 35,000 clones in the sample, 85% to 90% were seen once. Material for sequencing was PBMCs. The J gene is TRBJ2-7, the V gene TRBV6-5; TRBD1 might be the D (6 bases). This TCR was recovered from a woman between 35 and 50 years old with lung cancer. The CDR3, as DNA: TGTGCCAGCAGAGCCCAGGGGAGATGGCCCTACGAGCAGTACTTC. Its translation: CASRAQGRWPYEQYF.